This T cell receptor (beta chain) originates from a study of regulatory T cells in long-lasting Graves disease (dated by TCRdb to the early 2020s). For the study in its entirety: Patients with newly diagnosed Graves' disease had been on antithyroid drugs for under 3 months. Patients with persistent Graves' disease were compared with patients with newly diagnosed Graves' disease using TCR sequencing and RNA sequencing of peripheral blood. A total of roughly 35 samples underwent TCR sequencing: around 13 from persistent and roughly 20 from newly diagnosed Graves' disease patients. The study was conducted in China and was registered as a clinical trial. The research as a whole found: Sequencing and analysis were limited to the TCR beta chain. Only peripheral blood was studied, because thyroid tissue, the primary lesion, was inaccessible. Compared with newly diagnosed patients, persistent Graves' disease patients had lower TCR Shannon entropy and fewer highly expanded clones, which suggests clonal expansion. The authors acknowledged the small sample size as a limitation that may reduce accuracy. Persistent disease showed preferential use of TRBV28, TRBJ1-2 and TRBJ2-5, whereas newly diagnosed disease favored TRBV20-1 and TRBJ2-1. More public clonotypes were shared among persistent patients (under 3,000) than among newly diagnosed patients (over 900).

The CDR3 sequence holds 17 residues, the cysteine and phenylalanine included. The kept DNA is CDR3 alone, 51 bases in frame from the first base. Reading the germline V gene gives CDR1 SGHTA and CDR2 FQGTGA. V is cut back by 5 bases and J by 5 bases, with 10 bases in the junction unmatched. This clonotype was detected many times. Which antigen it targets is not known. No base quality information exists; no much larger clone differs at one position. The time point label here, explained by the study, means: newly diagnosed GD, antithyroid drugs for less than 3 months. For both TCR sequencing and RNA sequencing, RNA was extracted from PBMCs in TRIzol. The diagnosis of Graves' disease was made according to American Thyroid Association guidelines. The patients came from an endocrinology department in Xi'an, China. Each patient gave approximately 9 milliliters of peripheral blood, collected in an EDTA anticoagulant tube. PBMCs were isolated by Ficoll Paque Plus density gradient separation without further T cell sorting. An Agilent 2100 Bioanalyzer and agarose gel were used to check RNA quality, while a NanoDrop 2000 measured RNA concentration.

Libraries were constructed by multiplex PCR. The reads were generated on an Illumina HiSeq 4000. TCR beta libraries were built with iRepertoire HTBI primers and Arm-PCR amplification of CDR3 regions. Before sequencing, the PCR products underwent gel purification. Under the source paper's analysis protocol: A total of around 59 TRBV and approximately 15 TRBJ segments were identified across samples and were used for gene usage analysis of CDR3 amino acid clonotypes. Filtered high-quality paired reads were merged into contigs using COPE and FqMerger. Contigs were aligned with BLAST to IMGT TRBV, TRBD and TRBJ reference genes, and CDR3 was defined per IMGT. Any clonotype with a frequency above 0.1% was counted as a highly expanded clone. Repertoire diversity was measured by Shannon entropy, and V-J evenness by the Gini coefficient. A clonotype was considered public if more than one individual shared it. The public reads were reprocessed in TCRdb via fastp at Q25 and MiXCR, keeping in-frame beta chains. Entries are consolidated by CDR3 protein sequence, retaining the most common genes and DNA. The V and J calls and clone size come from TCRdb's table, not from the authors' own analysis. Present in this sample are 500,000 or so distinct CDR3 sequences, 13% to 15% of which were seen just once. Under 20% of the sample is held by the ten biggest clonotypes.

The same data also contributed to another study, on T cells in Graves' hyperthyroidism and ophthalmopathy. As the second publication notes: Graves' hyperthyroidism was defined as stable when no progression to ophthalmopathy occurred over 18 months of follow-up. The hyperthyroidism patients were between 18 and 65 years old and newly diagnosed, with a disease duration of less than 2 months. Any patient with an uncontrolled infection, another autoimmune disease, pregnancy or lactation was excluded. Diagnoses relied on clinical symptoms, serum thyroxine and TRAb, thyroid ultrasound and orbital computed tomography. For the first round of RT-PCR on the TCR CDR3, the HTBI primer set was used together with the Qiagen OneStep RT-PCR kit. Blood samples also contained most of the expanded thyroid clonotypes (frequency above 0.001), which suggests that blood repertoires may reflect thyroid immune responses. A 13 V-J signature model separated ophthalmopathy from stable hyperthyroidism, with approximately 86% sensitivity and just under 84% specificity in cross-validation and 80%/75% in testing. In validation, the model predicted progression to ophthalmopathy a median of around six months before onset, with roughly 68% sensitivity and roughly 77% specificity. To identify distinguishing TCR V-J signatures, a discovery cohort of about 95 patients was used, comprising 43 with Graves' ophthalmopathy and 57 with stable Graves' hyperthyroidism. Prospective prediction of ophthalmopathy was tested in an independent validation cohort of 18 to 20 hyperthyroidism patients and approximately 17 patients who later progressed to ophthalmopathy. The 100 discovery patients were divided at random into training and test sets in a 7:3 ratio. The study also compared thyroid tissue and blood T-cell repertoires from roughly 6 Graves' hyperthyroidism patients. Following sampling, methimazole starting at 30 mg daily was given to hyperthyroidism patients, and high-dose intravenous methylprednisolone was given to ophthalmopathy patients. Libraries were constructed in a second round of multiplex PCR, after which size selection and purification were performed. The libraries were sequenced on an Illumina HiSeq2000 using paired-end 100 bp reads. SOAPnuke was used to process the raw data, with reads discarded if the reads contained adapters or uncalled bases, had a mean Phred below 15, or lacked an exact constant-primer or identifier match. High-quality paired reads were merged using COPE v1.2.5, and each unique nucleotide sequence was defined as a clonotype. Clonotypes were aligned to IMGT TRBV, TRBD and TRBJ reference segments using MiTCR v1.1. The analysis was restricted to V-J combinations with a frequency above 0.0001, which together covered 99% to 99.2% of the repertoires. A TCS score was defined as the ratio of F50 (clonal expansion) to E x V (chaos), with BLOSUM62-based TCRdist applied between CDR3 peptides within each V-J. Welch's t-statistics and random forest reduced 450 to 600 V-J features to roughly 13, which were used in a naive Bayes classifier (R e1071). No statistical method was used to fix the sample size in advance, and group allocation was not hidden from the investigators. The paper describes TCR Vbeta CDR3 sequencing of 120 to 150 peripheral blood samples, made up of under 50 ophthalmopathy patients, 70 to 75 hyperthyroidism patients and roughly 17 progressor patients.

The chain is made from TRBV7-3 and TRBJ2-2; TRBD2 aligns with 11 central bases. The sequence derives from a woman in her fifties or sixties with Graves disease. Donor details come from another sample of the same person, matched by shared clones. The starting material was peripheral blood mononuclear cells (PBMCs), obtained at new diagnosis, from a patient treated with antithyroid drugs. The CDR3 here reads CASSKETSGMFTGELFF. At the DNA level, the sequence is TGTGCCAGCAGCAAAGAGACTAGCGGGATGTTTACCGGGGAGCTGTTTTTT.